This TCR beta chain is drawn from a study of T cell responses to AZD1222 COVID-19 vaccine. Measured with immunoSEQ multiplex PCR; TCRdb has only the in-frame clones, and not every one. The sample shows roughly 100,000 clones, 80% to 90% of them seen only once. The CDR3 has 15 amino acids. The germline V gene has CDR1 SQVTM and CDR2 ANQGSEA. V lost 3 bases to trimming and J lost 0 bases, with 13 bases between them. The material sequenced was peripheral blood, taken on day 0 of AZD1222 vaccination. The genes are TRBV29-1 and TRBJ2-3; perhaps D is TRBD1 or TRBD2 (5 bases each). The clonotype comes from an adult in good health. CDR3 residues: CSVDMGRRSTDTQYF. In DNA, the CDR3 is TGCAGCGTTGATATGGGACGTAGGAGCACAGATACGCAGTATTTT.